One and the same sample provided the 23 T cell receptor beta chains below, sequenced in a study of Graves' ophthalmopathy and Graves' hyperthyroidism. The sequenced template was RNA, covering the TCR beta CDR3 region. HTBI-primed first-round RT-PCR preceded second-round multiplex PCR. TCRdb used MiXCR to reprocess the multiplex PCR reads, holding one entry per CDR3 protein. Of hundreds of thousands of distinct CDR3 sequences detected, 20% to 25% appear once; the ten largest clones hold around 3.1%. Sequencing used peripheral blood. The receptors shown here come from a woman aged 18-29 years with stable Graves' hyperthyroidism.

This clonotype was picked up many times. This chain links TRBV2 with TRBJ2-7; 8 bases line up with TRBD1. Looked up from germline, CDR1 is SNHLY and CDR2 is FYNNEI. Trimming at V came to 7 bases and at J to 5 bases, leaving 10 bases not matched to a gene. CDR3 size: 14 residues. CDR3 loop: CASNHRDRMDEQYF. The CDR3 region has the DNA TGTGCCAGCAATCACCGGGACAGGATGGACGAGCAGTACTTC.

This clonotype was observed at least ten times. The chain employs TRBV5-1 and TRBJ1-2, with unresolved D. Deletions cut 2 bases from V and 6 bases from J, with 11 bases between. This CDR3 has 13 residues. Germline assignment: CDR1 SGHRS and CDR2 YFSETQ. The CDR3 DNA reads as TGCGCCAGCAGCTTATTTGGTAATGATGGCTACACCTTC. Translated: CASSLFGNDGYTF.

This clonotype has only a few counts. The chain uses TRBV27 and TRBJ2-7; maybe TRBD2 (5 bases). V was clipped by 3 bases and J by 3 bases, with 12 bases between them. The CDR3 covers 14 residues. In germline, CDR1 is MNHEY, CDR2 SMNVEV (reference sequence). The CDR3 DNA is TGTGCCAGCAGTTTGGACGGGGTATACTACGAGCAGTACTTC. It codes for CASSLDGVYYEQYF.

V is TRBV6-5 and J is TRBJ1-5, with 9 bases fitting TRBD1. The CDR3 sequence is 16 residues long. Germline V gives CDR1 MNHEY, CDR2 SVGAGI. V trimming: 4 bases; J trimming: 2 bases; junction bases outside the gene matches: 6. CDR3 sequence reads: CASSLTGGSRNQPQHF. Here the CDR3 DNA reads TGTGCCAGCAGTTTGACAGGGGGGAGTCGCAATCAGCCCCAGCATTTT.

This clonotype was picked up many times. The chain has TRBV11-3 and TRBJ1-3; TRBD1 aligns across 8 bases. The V segment lost 5 bases and the J segment 5 bases; nucleotides outside the gene matches: 8. Germline V gene data show CDR1 as SGHNT and CDR2 as YENEEA. This CDR3 is 15 amino acids long. CDR3 DNA sequence: TGTGCCAGCAGCCACCCTGGGGACAGGAGAAACACCATATATTTT. This codes for CASSHPGDRRNTIYF.

This chain joins TRBV15 and TRBJ2-5, with D unresolved. The CDR3 length is 12 residues. Germline-derived CDR1 and CDR2 are LNHNV and YYDKDF (reference sequence). V dropped 8 bases and J dropped 4 bases, with 11 bases sitting between them. The CDR3 DNA reads as TGTGCCACCGGTCCACCGCGAGAGACCCAGTACTTC. Translation: CATGPPRETQYF.

In this sample, this clonotype turned up many times. In nucleotides, the CDR3 is TGTGCCAGCAGCTTGAGCTTTAAGGTCACTGAAGCTTTCTTT. Translated, it gives CASSLSFKVTEAFF. The chain carries TRBV7-2 and TRBJ1-1; D ambiguous. The CDR3 consists of 14 residues. V was clipped by 3 bases and J by 4 bases, with 12 bases between them. Germline V gene data show CDR1 as SGHTA and CDR2 as FQGNSA.

About this clonotype itself: This may arise from a read error, as a much more abundant clone is one base away. The conserved final phenylalanine or tryptophan is absent from the CDR3, which likely points to a read error. V gene TRBV6-1 combines with J gene TRBJ1-2, with D possibly TRBD1 on 6 matching bases. CDR1 is MNHNS, CDR2 SASEGT, per germline. Trimming removed 7 bases at V and 4 bases at J, with 16 bases between. This CDR3 is built from 14 residues. The CDR3, as DNA: TGTGCCAGCATCTCCCCGGGACACCGCTATGGCTACACCTAC. Translated, it gives CASISPGHRYGYTY.

This clonotype occurred many times. The V gene is TRBV15, the J gene TRBJ2-7, with D perhaps assigned TRBD1 or TRBD2 (5 bases each). Germline-derived CDR1 and CDR2 are LNHNV and YYDKDF (reference sequence). The CDR3 has 16 residues. Deletions cut 0 bases from V and 1 base from J, with 13 bases between. The CDR3 DNA follows: TGTGCCACCAGCAGAGAGGGGGACGGACCTTCCTACGAGCAGTACTTC. Its protein is CATSREGDGPSYEQYF. Supplemented by reference TRBV15 and TRBJ2-7, the full variable domain reads DAMVIQNPRYQVTQFGKPVTLSCSQTLNHNVMYWYQQKSSQAPKLLFHYYDKDFNNEADTPDNFQSRRPNTSFCFLDIRSPGLGDTAMYLCATSREGDGPSYEQYFGPGTRLTVT.

At least ten counts were recorded for this clonotype. V gene TRBV15 combines with J gene TRBJ2-7; 13 positions agree with TRBD2. Germline CDR1 and CDR2: LNHNV and YYDKDF (reference sequence). This CDR3 region has 17 residues. V shed 1 base and J 7 bases; nucleotides not matched to a gene: 10. The CDR3 DNA sequence: TGTGCCACCAGCAGAGTTACCGGACTAGCGGGAGAAAAGGAGCAGTACTTC. Translation: CATSRVTGLAGEKEQYF.

The chain links TRBV24-1 to TRBJ2-5; TRBD2 matches 7 bases. CDR3 length equals 13 residues. Germline-derived CDR1 and CDR2 are KGHDR and SFDVKD. J gave up 5 bases and V 5 bases, and 4 bases lay outside the gene matches. The CDR3 protein is CATSAGGWETQYF. The CDR3 nucleotides read TGTGCCACCAGTGCGGGAGGATGGGAGACCCAGTACTTC.

The V and J genes are TRBV12-5 and TRBJ1-1; D not certain. The CDR3 has 13 residues. The V gene lost 3 bases and the J gene lost 3 bases, with 8 bases spanning the gap. Germline lookup yields CDR1 LGHNT and CDR2 FRNRAP. The CDR3 loop reads CASGFQSDTEAFF. Written as DNA, the CDR3 is TGTGCTAGTGGTTTTCAAAGCGACACTGAAGCTTTCTTT.

To note about this clonotype: The junction and the germline gene differ at one end; a read error may be behind it. J is TRBJ2-7 and V is TRBV12-3 or TRBV12-4; D call uncertain. There are 12 residues in the CDR3. This CDR3 is CASSFTSYKQYF. The CDR3 bases are TGTGCCAGCAGTTTCACGAGCTACAAGCAGTACTTC.

This clonotype was seen at least ten times. The J gene is TRBJ1-2, the V gene TRBV3-1; D remains ambiguous. This CDR3 is 16 amino acids long. Trimming cost V 4 bases and J 4 bases, with 19 bases left between them. From germline, CDR1 is LGHDT and CDR2 YNNKEL (reference sequence). The CDR3 region has the DNA TGTGCCAGCAGCCTCTCCAGCACCCGGGCTAGCTATGGCTACACCTTC. It specifies CASSLSSTRASYGYTF. Full variable domain (missing parts from reference TRBV3-1 and TRBJ1-2): DTAVSQTPKYLVTQMGNDKSIKCEQNLGHDTMYWYKQDSKKFLKIMFSYNNKELIINETVPNRFSPKSPDKAHLNLHINSLELGDSAVYFCASSLSSTRASYGYTFGSGTRLTVV.

This clonotype was seen many times. CDR3 nucleotides: TGTGCCAGGCCAAACAGGGTGATAGAGGGCTACACCTTC. Protein: CARPNRVIEGYTF. The J gene is TRBJ1-2, the V gene TRBV11-3, with D possibly matching TRBD1 (6 bases). CDR3 size: 13 residues. V was clipped by 9 bases and J by 8 bases, with 19 bases between them. Germline V gene sequence: CDR1 SGHNT, CDR2 YENEEA.

In this sample, this clonotype turned up many times. The chain uses TRBV29-1 and TRBJ2-2; tentative D call: TRBD2 (5 bases). Looked up from germline, CDR1 is SQVTM and CDR2 is ANQGSEA. This CDR3 is 13 amino acids long. Between the trimmed V and J ends, which lost 1 base and 6 bases, there was a span of 9 bases. CDR3 in DNA: TGCAGCGTTGAAGGGCAGGAGGCCGGGGAGCTGTTTTTT. Encoded protein: CSVEGQEAGELFF.

This clonotype was observed a few times. The chain combines TRBV20-1 with TRBJ2-7, with 7 positions matching TRBD2. Germline V gene lookup returns CDR1 DFQATT and CDR2 SNEGSKA (reference sequence). V lost 6 bases to trimming and J lost 10 bases; unmatched junction nucleotides: 21. The CDR3 consists of 15 residues. CDR3 in amino acids: CSASSGLQHSGLQYF. The DNA for the CDR3 is TGCAGTGCCTCTAGCGGCCTCCAGCACAGCGGCCTCCAGTACTTC.

This clonotype was detected many times. The chain employs TRBV7-2 and TRBJ1-2; D is perhaps TRBD1 (6 bases). Per the germline V gene, CDR1 is SGHTA and CDR2 is FQGNSA. Deletions cut 3 bases from V and 4 bases from J, with 12 bases between. The CDR3 sequence is 14 residues long. The DNA of the CDR3 is TGTGCCAGCAGCTTTCTTACAGGGCCCTATGGCTACACCTTC. Translating gives CASSFLTGPYGYTF.

A few counts support this clonotype. The chain uses TRBV28 and TRBJ1-1, with D possibly TRBD1 on 5 matching bases. V dropped 5 bases and J dropped 5 bases, with 15 bases sitting between them. This CDR3 comprises 14 residues. Germline CDR1 and CDR2: MDHEN and SYDVKM. The CDR3 nucleotides are TGTGCCAGCAGTCCCCGCCAGGGAGTGACTGAAGCTTTCTTT. Amino acid sequence: CASSPRQGVTEAFF.

This clonotype was detected ten times or more. J is TRBJ2-5 and V is TRBV20-1; TRBD1 matches 12 bases. Germline trimming cut 6 bases from V and 5 bases from J; bases unmatched to any gene: 10. There are 15 residues in the CDR3. Germline-derived CDR1 and CDR2 are DFQATT and SNEGSKA (reference sequence). This CDR3 is CSARGGQGAPETQYF. CDR3 sequence (DNA): TGCAGTGCCAGGGGGGGACAGGGGGCTCCGGAGACCCAGTACTTC.

Many counts were recorded for this clonotype. In DNA form, the CDR3 reads TGTGCCACCAGTGATTTCGGGGAGACCCAGTACTTC. It codes for CATSDFGETQYF. The chain is built from TRBV24-1 and TRBJ2-5; D is ambiguous. CDR3 length: 12 residues. Trimming took off 1 base at V and 5 bases at J, with 4 bases between the two ends. From germline, CDR1 is KGHDR and CDR2 SFDVKD.

The sample holds many counts of this clonotype. The genes are TRBV20-1 and TRBJ1-1; D is possibly TRBD1 (5 bases). The CDR3 sequence is 11 residues long. Germline-derived CDR1 and CDR2 are DFQATT and SNEGSKA (reference sequence). The DNA for the CDR3 is TGCAGGGGGAGGGGTAACACTGAAGCTTTCTTT. Its protein is CRGRGNTEAFF.

This clonotype has ten or more counts. The chain uses TRBV11-1 and TRBJ1-2; maybe TRBD1 (6 bases). V shed 5 bases and J shed 2 bases, with 15 bases lying between them. CDR1 SGHAT and CDR2 FQDESV come from the germline V gene (reference sequence). The CDR3 has 15 residues. The CDR3 is CASSPPGQANYGYTF. The DNA for the CDR3 is TGTGCCAGCAGCCCTCCGGGACAAGCGAACTATGGCTACACCTTC.